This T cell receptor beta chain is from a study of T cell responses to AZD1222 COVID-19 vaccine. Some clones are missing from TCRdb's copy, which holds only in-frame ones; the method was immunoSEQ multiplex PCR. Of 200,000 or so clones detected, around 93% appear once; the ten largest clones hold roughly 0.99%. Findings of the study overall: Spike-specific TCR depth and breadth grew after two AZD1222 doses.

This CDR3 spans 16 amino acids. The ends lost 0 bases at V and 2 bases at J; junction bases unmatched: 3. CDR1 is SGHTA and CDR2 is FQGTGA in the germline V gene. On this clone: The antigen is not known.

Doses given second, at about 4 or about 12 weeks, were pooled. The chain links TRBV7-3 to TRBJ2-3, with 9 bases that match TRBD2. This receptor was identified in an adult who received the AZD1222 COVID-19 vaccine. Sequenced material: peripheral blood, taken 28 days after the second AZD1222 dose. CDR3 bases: TGTGCCAGCAGCTTAACTAGCGGGGGCCCCACAGATACGCAGTATTTT. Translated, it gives CASSLTSGGPTDTQYF.